This T cell receptor (beta chain) was identified during a study of Ad26.COV2.S vaccination and SARS-CoV-2 variants. Study in general: Intramuscularly, Ad26.COV2.S was given either once or twice, 56 days apart.

On this clone itself: The antigen remains unidentified.

Regarding treatment: around 19 received Ad26.COV2.S at low or high dose, single or two shots; five or six received placebo; per-sample allocation not given. At day 63 after the first vaccine or placebo injection, samples were drawn. Study observations and caveats: Spike-specific TCR breadth was greater after Ad26.COV2.S than placebo.

The CDR3 totals 19 residues. Germline lookup yields CDR1 SEHNR and CDR2 FQNEAQ (reference sequence). V trimming: 0 bases; J trimming: 0 bases; junction bases outside the gene matches: 8. Sequenced by immunoSEQ multiplex PCR; TCRdb stores in-frame clones only, minus some. The table has about 350,000 clones, 85% seen once; the top ten hold roughly 3.3%. This clonotype originated in a person between 18 and 65 years old who received the Ad26.COV2.S COVID-19 vaccine or a placebo. V usage is TRBV7-9 and J usage is TRBJ2-3; 11 bases line up with TRBD2. The sample was peripheral blood, taken in a trial of Ad26.COV2.S vaccine versus placebo. DNA of the CDR3: TGTGCCAGCAGCTTAGCCCTCGTGGGGACTAGCGGTAGCACAGATACGCAGTATTTT. Protein sequence: CASSLALVGTSGSTDTQYF.